A single sample gave rise to the 17 T cell receptor beta chains below, sequenced in a study of cytomegalovirus exposure and HLA in healthy donors. The PCR ran on 60 Vbeta and 13 Jbeta primers. TCRdb keeps only in-frame clones here, not all; method: immunoSEQ multiplex PCR. The table has 150,000 to 200,000 clones, around 76% seen once. The sequenced sample consisted of PBMCs. The source of these receptors is a man in his forties in good health and CMV-seropositive.

The chain carries TRBV21-1 and TRBJ2-5; the table gives TRBD1 as D, unverified against the DNA. TRBV21-1 is recorded as a pseudogene. CDR3 length: 15 amino acids. The CDR3: CASARPGTGQETQYF. DNA of the CDR3: TGTGCCAGCGCCCGACCCGGGACAGGACAAGAGACCCAGTACTTC.

DNA for the CDR3: TGCAGCGTTGAACTTGGTCGCGGGAGGGTTGGCTACACCTTC. Translated, it gives CSVELGRGRVGYTF. The gene calls are TRBV29-1 and TRBJ1-2; unclear D gene. V lost 2 bases to trimming and J lost 7 bases, with 17 bases between them. Germline V gene sequence: CDR1 SQVTM, CDR2 ANQGSEA. The CDR3 covers 14 residues.

This sequence joins TRBV11-2 and TRBJ2-5; TRBD1 is a possible D gene (7 bases). The CDR3 is made up of 14 amino acids. The germline gives CDR1 SGHAT, CDR2 FQNNGV. V dropped 5 bases and J dropped 5 bases, with 15 bases sitting between them. In DNA form, the CDR3 reads TGTGCCAGCAGCGCTCGCAGGGGGGAGGAGACCCAGTACTTC. It specifies CASSARRGEETQYF.

This clone was found once. The chain carries TRBV4-2 and TRBJ1-6; 7 nucleotides agree with TRBD1. Trimming at V came to 6 bases and at J to 9 bases, leaving 11 bases not matched to a gene. Germline CDR1 LGHNA, CDR2 YNFKEQ. This CDR3 is 15 amino acids long. CDR3 in amino acids: CASRPDRERSSPLHF. Written as DNA, the CDR3 is TGTGCCAGCAGACCCGACAGGGAACGGAGTTCACCCCTCCACTTT.

The chain recombines TRBV27 with TRBJ2-7; D call uncertain. The germline V and J ends were trimmed by 5 bases and 6 bases, with 17 bases remaining between them. Germline CDR1 is MNHEY and CDR2 is SMNVEV (reference sequence). The CDR3 totals 14 residues. CDR3: CASSPRSRSLEQYF. DNA of the CDR3: TGTGCCAGCAGTCCGCGATCCCGGAGTCTCGAGCAGTACTTC.

This clone has a single count. V gene TRBV4-3 combines with J gene TRBJ1-1, with D hard to call. The CDR3 runs to 14 residues. CDR1 LGHNA and CDR2 YSLEER come from the germline V gene. V was pared by 1 base and J by 1 base, with 7 bases between. The CDR3 sequence is CASSQVKRNTEAFF. CDR3 DNA: TGCGCCAGCAGCCAAGTAAAGCGGAACACTGAAGCTTTCTTT.

To note about this clone: Other DNA sequences in this sample translate to the same CDR3. This sequence joins TRBV7-9 and TRBJ2-1, with a weak D call TRBD1 (5 bases). CDR1 is SEHNR, CDR2 FQNEAQ, per germline (reference sequence). The CDR3 consists of 12 residues. V gave up 2 bases and J gave up 7 bases, with 6 bases separating them. The CDR3 DNA sequence: TGTGCCAGCAGCTTAACAGGAAATGAGCAGTTCTTC. Translation: CASSLTGNEQFF. Based on the CDR3 plus reference TRBV7-9 and TRBJ2-1, the full variable domain is DTGVSQNPRHKITKRGQNVTFRCDPISEHNRLYWYRQTLGQGPEFLTYFQNEAQLEKSRLLSDRFSAERPKGSFSTLEIQRTEQGDSAMYLCASSLTGNEQFFGPGTRLTVL.

The V call is TRBV5-4, the J call TRBJ2-1; TRBD1 aligns across 8 bases. The J segment lost 7 bases and the V segment lost 4 bases, leaving 1 base of the junction unmatched. The germline CDR1 and CDR2 sequences are SGHNT and YYREEE (reference sequence). The CDR3 length is 12 residues. CDR3 DNA sequence: TGTGCCAGCAGCCGGACAGGGAATGAGCAGTTCTTC. This translates into CASSRTGNEQFF. Together with reference TRBV5-4 and TRBJ2-1, the CDR3 gives the full variable domain: ETGVTQSPTHLIKTRGQQVTLRCSSQSGHNTVSWYQQALGQGPQFIFQYYREEENGRGNFPPRFSGLQFPNYSSELNVNALELDDSALYLCASSRTGNEQFFGPGTRLTVL.

This clone was observed a handful of times. V usage is TRBV5-4 and J usage is TRBJ1-3; TRBD1 matches at 7 bases. The length of the CDR3 is 14 residues. CDR1 and CDR2 from the germline V gene are SGHNT and YYREEE (reference sequence). After removal of 3 bases from V and 0 bases from J, the junction contained 0 bases not matched to a gene. In DNA form, the CDR3 reads TGTGCCAGCAGCTCAGGGGGCTCTGGAAACACCATATATTTT. It translates to CASSSGGSGNTIYF.

J is TRBJ1-5 and V is TRBV7-6; 7 nucleotides align to TRBD1. V was clipped by 3 bases and J by 6 bases; unmatched bases: 5. This CDR3 has 14 amino acids. From germline, CDR1 is SGHVS and CDR2 FNYEAQ. The CDR3 DNA is TGTGCCAGCAGCTTGGGCAGGGGGTCTCAGCCCCAGCATTTT. Amino acids: CASSLGRGSQPQHF.

V usage is TRBV19 and J usage is TRBJ2-3; 11 bases align to TRBD1. The CDR3 has 14 amino acids. V gave up 7 bases and J gave up 5 bases; unmatched junction bases: 5. Per germline, CDR1 LNHDA and CDR2 SQIVND (reference sequence). The CDR3 nucleotides are TGTGCCAGTACCCGGACAGGGGGCAGAGATACGCAGTATTTT. This translates into CASTRTGGRDTQYF.

This clone was observed a few times. The chain employs TRBV6-6 and TRBJ2-7; a possible D gene is TRBD2 (6 bases). Per germline, CDR1 MNHNY and CDR2 SVGAGI (reference sequence). The CDR3 has 15 amino acids. V lost 6 bases and J 0 bases, leaving 15 bases between the germline ends. The CDR3 loop is CASSDWGVSSYEQYF. DNA of the CDR3: TGTGCCAGCAGCGATTGGGGGGTAAGCTCCTACGAGCAGTACTTC.

The CDR3: CASSLGSQRDQPQHF. CDR3 nucleotides: TGTGCCAGCAGCTTGGGGTCACAGAGGGATCAGCCCCAGCATTTT. V is TRBV5-6 and J is TRBJ1-5; the D is unclear. Germline lookup yields CDR1 SGHDT and CDR2 YYEEEE. The CDR3 runs to 15 residues. V was cut by 0 bases and J by 5 bases, with 12 bases left in between.

J is TRBJ1-3 and V is TRBV5-1, with D uncertain. Germline V CDR1 and CDR2: SGHRS, YFSETQ. The CDR3 sequence is 15 residues long. Trimming removed 0 bases at V and 1 base at J, with 8 bases between. CDR3 DNA: TGCGCCAGCAGCTTGGGAGGATCTTCTGGAAACACCATATATTTT. As protein: CASSLGGSSGNTIYF. The entire variable domain, with the rest obtained from reference TRBV5-1 and TRBJ1-3, is as follows: KAGVTQTPRYLIKTRGQQVTLSCSPISGHRSVSWYQQTPGQGLQFLFEYFSETQRNKGNFPGRFSGRQFSNSRSEMNVSTLELGDSALYLCASSLGGSSGNTIYFGEGSWLTVV.

The V call is TRBV27, the J call TRBJ2-3; a weak D match, TRBD2 (6 bases). This CDR3 spans 16 amino acids. The V gene lost 2 bases and the J gene lost 1 base, with 13 bases spanning the gap. Germline values: CDR1 MNHEY, CDR2 SMNVEV (reference sequence). This chain's CDR3 is CASSLNGGWGTDTQYF. CDR3 DNA: TGTGCCAGCAGTTTAAATGGGGGGTGGGGCACAGATACGCAGTATTTT.

This clone was found a few times. The chain couples TRBV15 to TRBJ2-7, with TRBD1 as a possible D gene (6 bases). Germline V lookup: CDR1 LNHNV, CDR2 YYDKDF (reference sequence). V shed 6 bases and J shed 5 bases, with 17 bases lying between them. The CDR3 runs to 14 residues. DNA of the CDR3: TGTGCCACCAGAAAGGGGGTGGGTCCCCACGAGCAGTACTTC. Translation: CATRKGVGPHEQYF.

The rearrangement links TRBV5-1 to TRBJ2-1; TRBD2 aligns across 10 bases. Germline V gene lookup returns CDR1 SGHRS and CDR2 YFSETQ. The length of the CDR3 is 15 residues. After removal of 2 bases from V and 10 bases from J, the junction contained 9 bases not matched to a gene. For the CDR3, the DNA is TGCGCCAGCAGCTTAAGCGGGGGGGCTTTATGGGAGCAGTTCTTC. Translation: CASSLSGGALWEQFF.